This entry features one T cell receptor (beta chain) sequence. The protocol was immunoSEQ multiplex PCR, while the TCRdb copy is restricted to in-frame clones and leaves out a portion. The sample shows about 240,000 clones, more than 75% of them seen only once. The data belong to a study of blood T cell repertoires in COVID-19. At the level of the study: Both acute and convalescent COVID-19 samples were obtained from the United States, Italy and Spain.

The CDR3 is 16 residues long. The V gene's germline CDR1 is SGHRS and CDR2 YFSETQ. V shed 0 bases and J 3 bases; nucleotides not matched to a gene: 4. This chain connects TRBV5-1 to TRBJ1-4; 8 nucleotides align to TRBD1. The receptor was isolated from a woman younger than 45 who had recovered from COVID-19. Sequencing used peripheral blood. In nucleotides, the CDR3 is TGCGCCAGCAGCTTGGCCCCACAGGGGGCTAATGAAAAACTGTTTTTT. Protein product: CASSLAPQGANEKLFF.